This entry features one T cell receptor beta chain sequence. The antigen remains undetermined. A junction end diverges from the germline sequence, so it may reflect a read error. Together with a sample-barcoded 5' primer, a J-beta primer mix was included in a second PCR lasting about 7 to 11 cycles. Each CDR3 protein gets one entry after TCRdb re-called the 5' RACE reads with MiXCR. The sample consists of roughly 1,500,000 distinct CDR3 sequences, 30% to 40% of them appearing once. Donors were systemically healthy Caucasian individuals from Russia aged roughly 6 to 95 years. Germline CDR1 SGHVS, CDR2 FQNEAQ. The CDR3 is 15 amino acids. The data derive from a study of blood T cells in healthy people across ages. Study-wide findings and caveats: There were more naive CD4+ cells and higher diversity in long-lived donors than in aged donors. Donor CMV status was unknown, possibly confounding expanded clonotype changes. Per million T cells, TCR beta diversity dropped about linearly as age rose.

The TCR sequence derives from a woman in her twenties or thirties in good health. The chain couples TRBV7-8 to TRBJ2-3; D may be TRBD2 (5 bases). Sequencing was done on a sample of blood. The CDR3 nucleotides are TGTGCCAGCAGCTTTAAGTACTCTAGCACAGATACGCGGTATTTT. Translating it yields CASSFKYSSTDTRYF.